The 7 T cell receptor beta chains presented below share a single source sample, sequenced in a study of graft-versus-host responses after intestinal transplantation. The graft tissue was processed, and this released both intraepithelial and lamina propria lymphocytes. The method was immunoSEQ multiplex PCR; TCRdb's version includes in-frame clones alone and lacks a portion of them. Here the sample spans thousands of clones, around 65% being singletons. Sequences were derived from ileum tissue, sampled about 8 weeks after transplant. The receptor source for this set is a human patient who received an intestinal transplant, so some T cells may come from the graft donor.

This chain links TRBV13 with TRBJ2-3, with 12 bases that match TRBD2. Germline trimming cut 3 bases from V and 7 bases from J; bases unmatched to any gene: 11. The germline gives CDR1 PRHDT, CDR2 FYEKMQ (reference sequence). This CDR3 is 17 amino acids long. The CDR3 coding sequence is TGTGCCAGCAGCTTCCGACTAGCGGGGGCCCGAAGGAATACGCAGTATTTT. The encoded protein is CASSFRLAGARRNTQYF.

V is TRBV11-1 and J is TRBJ1-6; the D is unclear. Germline CDR1 reads SGHAT; CDR2 reads FQDESV (reference sequence). V lost 0 bases to trimming and J lost 9 bases, with 9 bases between them. The length of the CDR3 is 14 residues. The CDR3: CASSLAGESSPLHF. CDR3 sequence (DNA): TGTGCCAGCAGCTTAGCCGGTGAGAGTTCACCCCTCCACTTT. Combining the CDR3 with reference TRBV11-1 and TRBJ1-6 gives the whole variable domain EAEVAQSPRYKITEKSQAVAFWCDPISGHATLYWYRQILGQGPELLVQFQDESVVDDSQLPKDRFSAERLKGVDSTLKIQPAELGDSAMYLCASSLAGESSPLHFGNGTRLTVT.

The sample holds a few counts of this clone. This rearrangement joins TRBV7-2 to TRBJ2-7; tentative D call: TRBD2 (7 bases). V gave up 8 bases and J gave up 0 bases, with 17 bases separating them. CDR1 SGHTA and CDR2 FQGNSA come from the germline V gene. This CDR3 has 15 amino acids. The CDR3 protein is CASPPWEGVSYEQYV. As DNA, the CDR3 is TGTGCCAGCCCCCCGTGGGAGGGGGTCTCCTACGAGCAGTACGTC.

The rearrangement joins TRBV18 to TRBJ1-5; tentative D call: TRBD1 (5 bases). V was cut by 4 bases and J by 9 bases, with 13 bases left in between. This CDR3 has 13 amino acids. The germline CDR1 and CDR2 sequences are KGHSH and LQKENI. CDR3 region: CASSLGLYRPQHF. Here the CDR3 DNA reads TGTGCCAGCTCACTGGGGCTATATCGGCCCCAGCATTTT.

The chain carries TRBV11-1 and TRBJ2-5; 7 positions match TRBD1. V lost 3 bases, J lost 6 bases, and 10 bases stayed unmatched. The CDR3 consists of 15 residues. Germline CDR1 SGHAT, CDR2 FQDESV (reference sequence). DNA of the CDR3: TGTGCCAGCAGCTTGAGACAGGGCACCTCGCAGACCCAGTACTTC. Translating it yields CASSLRQGTSQTQYF.

The J gene is TRBJ2-5, the V gene TRBV10-2, with D perhaps matching TRBD2 (6 bases). Deletions cut 4 bases from V and 5 bases from J, with 8 bases between. Germline loops: CDR1 WSHSY, CDR2 SAAADI. The length of the CDR3 is 12 residues. CDR3 DNA sequence: TGCGCCAGCAGTGCGGGGGAGGAGACCCAGTACTTC. Translated, it gives CASSAGEETQYF.

The V gene is TRBV4-2, the J gene TRBJ2-7; TRBD1 agrees at 8 bases. The CDR3 spans 18 residues. After removal of 1 base from V and 3 bases from J, the junction contained 14 bases not matched to a gene. Germline V gene sequence: CDR1 LGHNA, CDR2 YNFKEQ. The CDR3 sequence: CASSQAWAGQAAYYEQYV. The CDR3 coding sequence is TGTGCCAGCAGCCAAGCGTGGGCGGGACAGGCAGCGTACTACGAGCAGTACGTC.